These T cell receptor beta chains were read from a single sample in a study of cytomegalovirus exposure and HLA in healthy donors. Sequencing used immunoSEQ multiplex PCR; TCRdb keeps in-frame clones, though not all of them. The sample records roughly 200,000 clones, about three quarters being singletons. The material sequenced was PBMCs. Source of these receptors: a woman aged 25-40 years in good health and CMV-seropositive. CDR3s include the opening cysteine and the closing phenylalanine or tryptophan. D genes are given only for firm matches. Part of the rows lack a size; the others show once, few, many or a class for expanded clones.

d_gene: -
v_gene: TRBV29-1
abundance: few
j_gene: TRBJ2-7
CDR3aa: CSVGLSSYEQYF
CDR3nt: TGCAGCGTTGGACTGAGCTCCTACGAGCAGTACTTC

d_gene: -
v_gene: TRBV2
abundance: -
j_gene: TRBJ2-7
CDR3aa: CASAREKDKQYF
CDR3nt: TGTGCCAGCGCTCGGGAGAAAGATAAGCAGTACTTC

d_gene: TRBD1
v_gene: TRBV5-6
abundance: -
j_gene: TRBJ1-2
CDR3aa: CASSSGTGSGYTF
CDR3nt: TGTGCCAGCAGCTCCGGGACAGGCTCTGGCTACACCTTC

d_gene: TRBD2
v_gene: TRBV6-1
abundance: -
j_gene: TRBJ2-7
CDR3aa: CASSEVGGSSYEQYF
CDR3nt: TGTGCCAGCAGTGAAGTTGGCGGGAGCTCCTACGAGCAGTACTTC

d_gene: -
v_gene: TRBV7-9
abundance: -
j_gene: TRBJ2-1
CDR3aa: CASSLAGGDEQFF
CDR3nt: TGTGCCAGCAGCTTAGCCGGGGGTGATGAGCAGTTCTTC

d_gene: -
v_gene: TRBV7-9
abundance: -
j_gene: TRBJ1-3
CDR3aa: CASGPRTPGNTIYF
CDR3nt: TGTGCCAGCGGGCCTAGGACTCCTGGAAACACCATATATTTT

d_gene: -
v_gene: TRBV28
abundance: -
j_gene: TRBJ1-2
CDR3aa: CASSLWREINYGYTF
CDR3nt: TGTGCCAGCAGTTTATGGCGGGAGATAAACTATGGCTACACCTTC

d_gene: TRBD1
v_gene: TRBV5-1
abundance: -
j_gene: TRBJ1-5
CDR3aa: CASSLEGTDQPQHF
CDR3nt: TGCGCCAGCAGCTTGGAGGGGACAGATCAGCCCCAGCATTTT

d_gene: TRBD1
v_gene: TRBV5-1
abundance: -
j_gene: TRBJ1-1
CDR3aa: CASSLEWTGSRSNTEAFF
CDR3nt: TGCGCCAGCAGCTTGGAATGGACAGGATCCAGAAGTAACACTGAAGCTTTCTTT

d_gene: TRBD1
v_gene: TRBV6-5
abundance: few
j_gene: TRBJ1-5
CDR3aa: CASSRVGGGNQPQHF
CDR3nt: TGTGCCAGCAGCCGGGTAGGGGGCGGCAATCAGCCCCAGCATTTT

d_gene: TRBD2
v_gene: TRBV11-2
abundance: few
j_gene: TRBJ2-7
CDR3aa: CASSPLREGFNEQYF
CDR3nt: TGTGCCAGCAGCCCCCTCCGGGAGGGTTTCAACGAGCAGTACTTC

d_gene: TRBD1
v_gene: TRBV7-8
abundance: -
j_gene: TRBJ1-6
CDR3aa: CASSLRDSINSPLHF
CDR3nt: TGTGCCAGCAGCTTACGGGACAGCATTAATTCACCCCTCCACTTT

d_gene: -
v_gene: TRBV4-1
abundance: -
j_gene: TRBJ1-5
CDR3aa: CASSQGGGMGNQPQHF
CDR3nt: TGCGCCAGCAGCCAGGGAGGAGGGATGGGCAATCAGCCCCAGCATTTT

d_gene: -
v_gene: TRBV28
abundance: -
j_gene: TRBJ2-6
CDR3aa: CASSLGGAAGANVLTF
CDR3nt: TGTGCCAGCAGTTTAGGGGGGGCCGCTGGGGCCAACGTCCTGACTTTC

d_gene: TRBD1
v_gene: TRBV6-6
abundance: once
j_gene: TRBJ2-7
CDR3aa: CASRAGQGTYEQYF
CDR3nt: TGTGCCAGCAGAGCCGGACAGGGAACCTACGAGCAGTACTTC

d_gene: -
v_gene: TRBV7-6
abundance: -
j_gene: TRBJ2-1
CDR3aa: CASSLTSTSSYPNEQFF
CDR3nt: TGTGCCAGCAGCTTAACCAGTACTAGTTCTTACCCCAATGAGCAGTTCTTC

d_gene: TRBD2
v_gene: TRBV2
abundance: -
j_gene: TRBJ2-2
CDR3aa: CASKRSEAGDGTGELFF
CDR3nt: TGTGCCAGCAAGAGGTCAGAAGCGGGAGACGGGACCGGGGAGCTGTTTTTT

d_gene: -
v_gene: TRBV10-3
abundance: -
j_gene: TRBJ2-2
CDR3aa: CAISDQTGELFF
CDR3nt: TGTGCCATCAGTGATCAGACCGGGGAGCTGTTTTTT

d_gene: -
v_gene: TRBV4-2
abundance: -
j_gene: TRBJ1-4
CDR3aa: CASSQDKGHLNQELVATNEKLFF
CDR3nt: TGTGCCAGCAGCCAAGATAAAGGACATCTCAACCAAGAGCTAGTTGCAACTAATGAAAAACTGTTTTTT

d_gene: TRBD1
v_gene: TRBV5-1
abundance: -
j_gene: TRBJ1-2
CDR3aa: CASSLDGTAYGYTF
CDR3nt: TGCGCCAGCAGCTTGGATGGGACAGCCTATGGCTACACCTTC

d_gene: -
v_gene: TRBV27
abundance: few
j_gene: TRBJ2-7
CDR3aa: CASSFLDSWYEQYF
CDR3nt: TGTGCCAGCAGTTTCTTGGACAGTTGGTACGAGCAGTACTTC

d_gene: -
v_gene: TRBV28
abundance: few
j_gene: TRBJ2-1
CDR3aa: CASISHYNEQFF
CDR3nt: TGTGCCAGCATTAGTCACTACAATGAGCAGTTCTTC

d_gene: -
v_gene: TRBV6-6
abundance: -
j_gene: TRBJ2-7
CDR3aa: CASSYTGIQASYEQYF
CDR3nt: TGTGCCAGCAGTTATACCGGGATTCAGGCCTCCTACGAGCAGTACTTC

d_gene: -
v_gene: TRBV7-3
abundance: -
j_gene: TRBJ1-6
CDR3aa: CASSFGQNSPLHF
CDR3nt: TGTGCCAGCAGCTTCGGACAAAATTCACCCCTCCACTTT

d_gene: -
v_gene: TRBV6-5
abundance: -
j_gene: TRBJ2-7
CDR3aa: CASSYSTASYEQYF
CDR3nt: TGTGCCAGCAGTTACTCGACTGCCTCCTACGAGCAGTACTTC

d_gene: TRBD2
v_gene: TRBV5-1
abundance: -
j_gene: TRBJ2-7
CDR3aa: CASGTLAGDEQYF
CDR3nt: TGCGCCAGCGGGACACTAGCGGGAGACGAGCAGTACTTC

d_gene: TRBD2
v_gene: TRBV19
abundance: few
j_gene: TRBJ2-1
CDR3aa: CASRLSSGSYNEQFF
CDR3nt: TGTGCCAGTAGGTTATCTAGCGGGTCCTACAATGAGCAGTTCTTC

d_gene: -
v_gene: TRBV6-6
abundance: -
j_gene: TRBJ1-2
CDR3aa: CASRQVNGYTF
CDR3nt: TGTGCCAGCAGACAAGTCAATGGCTACACCTTC

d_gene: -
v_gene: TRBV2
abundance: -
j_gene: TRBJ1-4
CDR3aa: CASSETAKLFF
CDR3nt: TGTGCCAGCAGCGAGACAGCAAAACTGTTTTTT

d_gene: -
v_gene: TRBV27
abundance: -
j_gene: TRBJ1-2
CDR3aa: CASRGQTYGYTF
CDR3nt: TGTGCCAGCCGCGGACAGACCTATGGCTACACCTTC

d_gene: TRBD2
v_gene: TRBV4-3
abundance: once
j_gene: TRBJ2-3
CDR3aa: CASSRQLAGGGDTQYF
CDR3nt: TGCGCCAGCAGCCGTCAACTAGCGGGAGGAGGGGATACGCAGTATTTT

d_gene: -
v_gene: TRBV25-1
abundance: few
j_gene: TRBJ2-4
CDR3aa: CASRAAGQGDIQYF
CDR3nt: TGTGCCAGCAGGGCGGCAGGGCAGGGTGACATTCAGTACTTC

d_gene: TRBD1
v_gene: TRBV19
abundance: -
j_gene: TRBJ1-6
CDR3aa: CASSNQGAYNSPLHF
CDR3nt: TGTGCCAGTAGTAATCAGGGGGCCTATAATTCACCCCTCCACTTT

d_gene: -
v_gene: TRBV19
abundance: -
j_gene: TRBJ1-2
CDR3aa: CASSIGAGVTYGYTF
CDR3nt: TGTGCCAGTAGTATAGGTGCAGGGGTAACCTATGGCTACACCTTC

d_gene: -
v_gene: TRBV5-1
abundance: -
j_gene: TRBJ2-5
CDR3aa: CASSFVDTQETQYF
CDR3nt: TGCGCCAGCAGCTTCGTAGACACCCAAGAGACCCAGTACTTC

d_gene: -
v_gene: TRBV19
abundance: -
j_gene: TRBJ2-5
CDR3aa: CASSRRDNQETQYF
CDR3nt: TGTGCCAGTAGTCGCCGGGACAACCAAGAGACCCAGTACTTC

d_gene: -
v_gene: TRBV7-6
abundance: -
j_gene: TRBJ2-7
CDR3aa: CASSLLTGSEQYF
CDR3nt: TGTGCCAGCAGCTTACTTACAGGCAGCGAGCAGTACTTC